Included here is one T cell receptor (beta chain) sequence, with context. Its cognate antigen is unknown. The entry originates in a study of graft-versus-host responses after intestinal transplantation. Study details: Isolated intestinal, liver-intestinal, or multivisceral transplants were what recipients had. All of the recipients had induction that used anti-thymocyte globulin, then tacrolimus and steroids for about 3 years.

Data came from immunoSEQ multiplex PCR; TCRdb stores just in-frame clones and leaves some out. The table includes 84,000 or so clones, roughly 80% detected once. Study-wide results and limits: Some patients had graft-donor T cell macrochimerism, and their allografts showed high graft-versus-host to host-versus-graft clonal ratios. Analysis identified GvH clones in recipient marrow, with some appearing first in ileum or blood.

This CDR3 has 14 residues. Trimming took 0 bases from V and 4 from J, leaving 11 bases between them. Per the germline V gene, CDR1 is SGHRS and CDR2 is YFSETQ. V and J are TRBV5-1 and TRBJ2-7, with D possibly being TRBD1 (6 bases). Sample: unstimulated CD4+ T cells sorted from spleen or lymph node cells, taken before intestinal transplant. The sequence was collected from a human donor who received an intestinal transplant. CDR3 DNA sequence: TGCGCCAGCAGCTTGGTTGGGACACAATACGAGCAGTACTTC. This codes for CASSLVGTQYEQYF.